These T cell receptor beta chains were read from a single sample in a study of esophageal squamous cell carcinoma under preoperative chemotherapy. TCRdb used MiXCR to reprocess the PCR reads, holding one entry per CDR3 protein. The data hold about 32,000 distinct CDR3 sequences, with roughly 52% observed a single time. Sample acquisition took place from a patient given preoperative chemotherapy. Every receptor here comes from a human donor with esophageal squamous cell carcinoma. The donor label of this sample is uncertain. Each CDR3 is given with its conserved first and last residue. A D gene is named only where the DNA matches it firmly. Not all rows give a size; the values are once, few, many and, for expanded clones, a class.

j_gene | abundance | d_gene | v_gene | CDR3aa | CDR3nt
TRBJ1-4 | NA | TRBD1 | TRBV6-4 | CASSASTGSSEKLFF | TGTGCCAGCAGTGCCTCGACAGGGAGTAGTGAAAAACTGTTTTTT
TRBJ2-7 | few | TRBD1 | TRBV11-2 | CASSLWLGQGVYEQYF | TGTGCCAGCAGCTTATGGCTCGGACAGGGTGTCTACGAGCAGTACTTC
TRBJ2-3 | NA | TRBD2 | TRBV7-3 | CASSRKPGRGAENTQYF | TGTGCCAGCAGCCGCAAACCGGGGCGGGGGGCCGAAAACACGCAGTATTTC
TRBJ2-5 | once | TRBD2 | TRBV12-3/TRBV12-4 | CASRGTRGRAQDTQYF | TGTGCCAGCAGGGGGACTAGGGGCCGGGCCCAAGATACGCAGTATTTC
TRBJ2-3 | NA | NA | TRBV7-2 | CASSPRDPGIKDTQYF | TGTGCCAGCAGCCCTCGGGATCCAGGAATCAAGGACACGCAGTATTTT
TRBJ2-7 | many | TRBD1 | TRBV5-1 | CASSPRQGFYEQYF | TGCGCCAGCAGCCCTAGACAGGGTTTCTACGAGCAGTACTTC
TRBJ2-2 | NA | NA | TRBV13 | CASSFGNTGELFF | TGTGCCAGCAGCTTTGGGAACACCGGGGAGCTGTTTTTT
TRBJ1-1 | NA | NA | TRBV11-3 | CASSKRQDSNSEAFF | TGTGCCAGCAGCAAAAGACAGGATAGTAACAGTGAAGCTTTCTTT
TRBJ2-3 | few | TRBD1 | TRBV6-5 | CASSLGQGDTDTQYF | TGTGCCAGCAGTTTAGGACAGGGCGACACAGATACGCAGTATTTT
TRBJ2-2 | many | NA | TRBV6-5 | CASNSRSGAGELFF | TGTGCCAGCAATTCAAGGTCAGGGGCCGGGGAGCTGTTTTTT
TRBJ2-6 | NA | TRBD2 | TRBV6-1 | CASSRPGPGAGGETLTF | TGTGCCAGCAGCCGTCCGGGACCCGGGGCGGGAGGGGAGACCCTGACTTTC
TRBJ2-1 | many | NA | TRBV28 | CASRSRHEQFF | TGTGCCAGCAGGTCCAGACACGAGCAGTTCTTC
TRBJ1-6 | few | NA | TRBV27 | CASRLRVGVSTSPLHF | TGTGCCAGCAGACTTAGGGTTGGGGTCTCAACGTCACCCCTCCACTTT
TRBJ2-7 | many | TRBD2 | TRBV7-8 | CASSKLVAGGPAYEQYF | TGTGCCAGCAGCAAACTAGTAGCGGGAGGGCCCGCCTACGAGCAGTACTTC
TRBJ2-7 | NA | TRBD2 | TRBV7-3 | CASSLGLGRGDQDTQYF | TGTGCCAGCAGCCTCGGACTCGGGCGGGGGGACCAAGATACGCAGTACTTC
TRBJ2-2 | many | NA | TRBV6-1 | CASRFTGGGNTGELFF | TGTGCCAGCAGGTTCACCGGAGGAGGGAACACCGGGGAGCTGTTTTTT
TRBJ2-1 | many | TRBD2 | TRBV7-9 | CASSLARTSGGPYGTYEQFF | TGTGCCAGCAGCTTAGCCCGGACTAGCGGGGGACCCTACGGAACCTACGAGCAGTTCTTC
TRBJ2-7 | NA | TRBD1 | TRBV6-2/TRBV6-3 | CATETGTGGDEQYF | TGTGCCACTGAAACCGGGACAGGGGGCGACGAGCAGTACTTC
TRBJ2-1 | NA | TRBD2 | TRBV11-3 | CASSLRGGRDEQFF | TGTGCCAGCAGCTTACGCGGGGGGCGCGATGAGCAGTTCTTC
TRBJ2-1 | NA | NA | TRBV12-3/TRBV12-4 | CASRRGTREQFF | TGTGCCAGCAGACGAGGGACTCGCGAGCAGTTCTTC
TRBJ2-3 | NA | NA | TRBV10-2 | CASSESRGTDTQYF | TGCGCCAGCAGTGAATCTAGGGGCACAGATACGCAGTATTTT
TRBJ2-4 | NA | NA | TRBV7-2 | CASRGGLDKNTQYF | TGTGCGAGCCGCGGCGGTCTAGACAAAAACACTCAGTACTTC
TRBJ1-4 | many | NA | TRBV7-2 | CASSARRPRNEKLFF | TGTGCCAGCAGCGCCCGCAGGCCGAGGAATGAAAAACTGTTTTTT
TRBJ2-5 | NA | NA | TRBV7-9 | CASSVRELQETQYF | TGTGCCAGCAGCGTCCGGGAATTACAAGAGACCCAGTACTTC
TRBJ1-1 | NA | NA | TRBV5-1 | CASSLEDPSTEAFF | TGCGCCAGCAGCTTGGAGGACCCCTCCACTGAAGCTTTCTTT
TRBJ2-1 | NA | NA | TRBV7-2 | CASSLERRFNEQFF | TGTGCCAGCAGCTTAGAACGGAGATTCAATGAGCAGTTCTTC
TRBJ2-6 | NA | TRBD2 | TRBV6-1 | CASRGSGGSDTDTQYF | TGTGCCAGCAGGGGGTCGGGGGGGTCTGACACAGATACCCAGTATTTC
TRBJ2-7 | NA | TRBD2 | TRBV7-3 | CASSRELGRGDKNTQYF | TGTGCCAGCAGCCGCGAACTGGGGCGGGGGGATAAAAATACGCAGTACTTC
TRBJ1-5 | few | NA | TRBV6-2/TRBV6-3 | CASSYSEGKQPQHF | TGTGCCAGCAGTTACTCGGAGGGAAAGCAGCCCCAGCATTTT
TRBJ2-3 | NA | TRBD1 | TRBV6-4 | CASSRNRGGSDTQYF | TGTGCCAGCAGCAGAAACAGGGGCGGATCAGATACGCAGTATTTT
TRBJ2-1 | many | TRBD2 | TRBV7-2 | CASSSSGGNEQFF | TGTGCCAGCAGCTCATCGGGGGGCAATGAGCAGTTCTTC
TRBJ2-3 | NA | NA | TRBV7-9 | CASSLQKVADTQYF | TGTGCCAGCAGCCTGCAGAAGGTCGCAGATACGCAGTATTTT
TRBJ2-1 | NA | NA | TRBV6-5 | CASSYSTVSFEQFF | TGTGCCAGCAGTTACTCGACAGTTAGCTTTGAGCAGTTCTTC
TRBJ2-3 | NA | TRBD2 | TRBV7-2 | CASTLRGGQRKDTQYF | TGTGCCAGCACCTTGCGCGGGGGGCAACGCAAAGATACGCAGTATTTT
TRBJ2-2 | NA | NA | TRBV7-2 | CASSLGPRTVRSGTLFF | TGTGCCAGCAGCTTGGGGCCCCGGACTGTGAGATCAGGGACGCTGTTTTTT
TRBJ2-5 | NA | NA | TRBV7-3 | CASSVGLGGGDRETQYF | TGTGCCAGCAGCGTGGGACTGGGGGGCGGGGACCGAGAGACCCAGTATTTC
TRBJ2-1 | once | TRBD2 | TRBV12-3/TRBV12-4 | CASSLMGEGGDAQFF | TGTGCCAGCAGTCTCATGGGGGAGGGCGGGGATGCGCAGTTCTTC
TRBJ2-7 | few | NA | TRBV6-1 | CAGGLYEQYF | TGTGCCGGAGGACTTTACGAGCAGTACTTC
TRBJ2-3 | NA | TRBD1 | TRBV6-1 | CASSRNQGDGTNMQYF | TGTGCCAGCAGTCGCAACCAGGGGGACGGCACAAACATGCAGTATTTT
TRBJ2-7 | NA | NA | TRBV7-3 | CASSLTAGTSPGGRPYNEQYF | TGTGCCAGCAGCTTAACGGCCGGGACATCCCCGGGCGGGAGACCCTACAATGAGCAGTACTTC
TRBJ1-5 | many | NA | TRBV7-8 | CASSFAGADQPQHF | TGTGCCAGCAGCTTTGCAGGGGCTGATCAGCCCCAGCATTTT
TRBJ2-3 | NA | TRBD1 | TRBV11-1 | CASSQRQGGAADTQYF | TGTGCCAGCAGCCAACGACAGGGGGGAGCCGCAGATACGCAGTATTTC
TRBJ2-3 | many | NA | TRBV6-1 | CASSETLLRTQYF | TGTGCCAGCAGTGAAACCCTGCTTAGAACGCAGTATTTT
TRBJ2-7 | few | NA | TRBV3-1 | CASSQGLGNYEQYF | TGTGCCAGCAGCCAAGGTCTTGGGAACTACGAGCAGTACTTC
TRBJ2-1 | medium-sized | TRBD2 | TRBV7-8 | CASSLASGGYNEQFF | TGTGCCAGCAGCTTAGCAAGCGGGGGGTACAATGAGCAGTTCTTC
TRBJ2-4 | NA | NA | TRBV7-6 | CASSLGLGAKNTQYF | TGTGCCAGCAGCTTGGGCCTGGGAGCCAAAAACACGCAGTACTTC
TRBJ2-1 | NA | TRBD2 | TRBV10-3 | CAISEGTTDYNEQFF | TGTGCCATCAGTGAGGGGACTACTGACTACAATGAGCAGTTCTTC
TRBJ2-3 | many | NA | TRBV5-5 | CASSLLIRGADTQYF | TGTGCCAGCAGCTTGTTGATTCGCGGTGCAGATACGCAGTATTTT
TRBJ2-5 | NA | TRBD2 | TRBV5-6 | CASSLVGSGVPNKQETQYF | TGTGCCAGCAGCTTGGTGGGTAGCGGGGTCCCCAACAAACAAGAGACCCAGTACTTC